This T cell receptor (beta chain) is drawn from a study of blood T cell repertoires in COVID-19. Study overall: Sources were T cells, B-cell-depleted T cells, or PBMCs; the material itself was cDNA or gDNA.

The participants were between about 18 and 90 years old and came from under 25 US areas. Participant reports of clinical history set cohort assignment. Some clones are missing from TCRdb's copy, which holds only in-frame ones; the method was immunoSEQ multiplex PCR. The sample includes approximately 200,000 clones, approximately 85% seen only once; the top ten take around 11%. Looked up from germline, CDR1 is ENHRY and CDR2 is SYGVKD. V was trimmed by 11 bases and J by 1 base, leaving 13 bases between them. The CDR3 consists of 13 residues. Source material: PBMCs or T cells enriched from blood (not recorded which). This rearrangement joins TRBV10-3 to TRBJ2-3; D ambiguous. This sequence originates from a man aged 35 to 55 who had recovered from COVID-19. The CDR3 spells CAAEGVGTDTQYF. The CDR3 nucleotides are TGTGCCGCGGAAGGAGTGGGCACAGATACGCAGTATTTT.